This T cell receptor (beta chain) is from a study of immune heterogeneity within non-small cell lung tumors. Whole-study context: Among the tumors, a few were squamous cell carcinomas, roughly 9 were non-squamous carcinomas and 1 was not otherwise specified.

Remarks on this clonotype: Its antigen is not identified.

The CDR3 has 14 residues. Trimming pared 3 bases from V and 8 bases from J, leaving 16 bases between. The germline CDR1 and CDR2 sequences are KGHSH and LQKENI. Overall study findings and caveats: Recurrence of identical dominant CDR3 beta clonotypes was observed across tumor sites within a patient, alongside site-unique high-frequency clones. Individual patients had largely distinct high-frequency T-cell receptor beta clonotypes.

Per sample, 600 ng of bulk tumor genomic DNA was the template used. Multiple biopsies spaced far apart were taken from each primary tumor during surgery. Patients had untreated, newly diagnosed non-small cell lung cancer and underwent curative surgery. Newly diagnosed non-small cell lung cancer patients undergoing curative-intent surgery served as donors. Using 32 V and 13 J primers, multiplex PCR amplified TCR beta CDR3. One entry per CDR3 protein results from TCRdb running MiXCR on the multiplex PCR reads. The sample has about 2,900 distinct CDR3 sequences; 40% to 55% are singletons. Sequencing was performed on lung tumor tissue. This clonotype was sampled from a man aged 55 to 70 with non-small cell lung cancer. The genes are TRBV18 and TRBJ1-2; TRBD1 is a possible D gene (6 bases). For the CDR3, the DNA is TGTGCCAGCTCACCTTCAGGGGTAATAGAGGGCTACACCTTC. This sequence encodes CASSPSGVIEGYTF.